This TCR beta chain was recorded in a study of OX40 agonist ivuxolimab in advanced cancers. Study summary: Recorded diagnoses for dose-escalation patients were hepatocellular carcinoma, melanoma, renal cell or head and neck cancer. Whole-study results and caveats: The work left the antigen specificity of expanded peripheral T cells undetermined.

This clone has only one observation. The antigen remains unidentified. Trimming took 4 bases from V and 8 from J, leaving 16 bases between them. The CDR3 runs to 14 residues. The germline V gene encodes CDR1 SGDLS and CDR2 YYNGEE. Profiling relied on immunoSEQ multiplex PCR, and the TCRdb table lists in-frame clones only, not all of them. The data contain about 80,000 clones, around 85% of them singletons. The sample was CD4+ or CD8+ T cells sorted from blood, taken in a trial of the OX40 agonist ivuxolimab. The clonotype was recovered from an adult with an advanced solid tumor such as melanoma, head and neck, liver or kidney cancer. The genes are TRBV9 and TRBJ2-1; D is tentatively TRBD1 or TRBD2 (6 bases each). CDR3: CASSTLLGGHEQFF. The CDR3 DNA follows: TGTGCCAGCAGCACCCTCTTGGGGGGCCATGAGCAGTTCTTC. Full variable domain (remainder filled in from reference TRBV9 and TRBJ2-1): DSGVTQTPKHLITATGQRVTLRCSPRSGDLSVYWYQQSLDQGLQFLIQYYNGEERAKGNILERFSAQQFPDLHSELNLSSLELGDSALYFCASSTLLGGHEQFFGPGTRLTVL.